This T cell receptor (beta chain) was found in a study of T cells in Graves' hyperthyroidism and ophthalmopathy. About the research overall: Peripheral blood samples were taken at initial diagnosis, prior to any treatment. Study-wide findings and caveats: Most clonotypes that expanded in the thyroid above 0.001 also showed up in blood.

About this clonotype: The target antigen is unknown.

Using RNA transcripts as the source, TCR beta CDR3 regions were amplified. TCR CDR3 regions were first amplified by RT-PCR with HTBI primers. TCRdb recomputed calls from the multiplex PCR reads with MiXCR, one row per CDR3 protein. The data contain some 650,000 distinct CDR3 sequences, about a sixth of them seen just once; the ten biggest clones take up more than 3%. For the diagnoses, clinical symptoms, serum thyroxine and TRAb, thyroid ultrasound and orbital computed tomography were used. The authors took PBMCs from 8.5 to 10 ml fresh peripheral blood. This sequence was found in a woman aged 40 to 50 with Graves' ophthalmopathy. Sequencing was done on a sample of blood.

The CDR3 spells CASKPGQVQETQYF. CDR3 bases: TGTGCCAGCAAACCGGGACAGGTGCAAGAGACCCAGTACTTC. This sequence joins TRBV6-1 and TRBJ2-5; TRBD1 matches 8 bases. The CDR3 covers 14 residues. Germline V gene sequence: CDR1 MNHNS, CDR2 SASEGT. Unmatched junction bases numbered 6, after V lost 7 bases and J lost 2 bases.